This TCR beta chain was sequenced during a study of spatial heterogeneity in lung cancer (dated by TCRdb to between 2017 and 2020). About the study as a whole: Beta-chain transcripts were consistently detected in greater numbers than alpha-chain transcripts, which likely reflected higher beta-chain transcript abundance. TCR transcript counts in tumor regions correlated strongly with a T cell transcriptional module score from matched bulk RNA-seq. In the raw uncorrected reads, each unique combination of TCR and UMI appeared on average more than ten times. In non-small cell lung cancer, the study quantitatively compared TCR alpha and beta repertoires across several tumor regions, matched nontumor lung, and blood. The study linked features of the TCR repertoire to counts of nonsynonymous mutations, which were determined by whole-exome sequencing of tumor tissue. At surgery, both alpha and beta chains were TCR-sequenced in approximately 210 tumor regions, approximately 64 matched nontumor lung samples and 56 PBMC samples. General findings and caveats noted by the study authors: TCR-seq coverage of tumor T cells was estimated to be only 7% to 7.5% for alpha chains and about 13% for beta chains. The tumor nonsynonymous mutation count correlated with the number of expanded alpha and beta TCRs within the tumor. Confirming at a functional level the hypothesis that regional TCRs recognize regional mutations was considered to require additional single-cell paired TCR alpha and beta sequencing. Counts of ubiquitous and regional expanded TCRs correlated with counts of ubiquitous and regional nonsynonymous mutations, respectively.

From the cysteine up to the phenylalanine, the CDR3 has a length of 17 residues. CDR3 DNA is the only sequence kept; it has 51 bases, read in frame from the first base. Per the germline V gene (reference sequence), DFQATT is the CDR1 and SNEGSKA is the CDR2. Cut back by 3 bases and 0 bases, the V and J ends lie 18 bases apart. The library was produced with 5' RACE. The sequencer was a NextSeq 500. To allow correction of PCR and sequencing errors, the TCR library protocol tagged every TCR cDNA molecule with a unique molecular identifier. The original methods were these. Decombinator tools were used for TCR identification, UMI-based error correction and CDR3 extraction. TCRs above a frequency of 2 per 1,000, corresponding to the top 1% of the tumor frequency distribution, were defined as expanded. Expanded tumor TCRs statistically deemed absent (corrected P<0.05) from at least one tumor region were classed as regional, and all other expanded tumor TCRs were classed as ubiquitous. Renyi diversity was calculated using the R vegan package after each repertoire was subsampled 100 times to 5,000 TCRs. To build CDR3 similarity networks, amino acid triplet string-kernel similarity was used, and CDR3s were connected when their pairwise similarity was above 0.82. TCRdb reprocessed the public reads (quality trimming at Q25 with fastp, clone calling with MiXCR) and kept in-frame beta chains. Rows are unified per CDR3 protein, each entry keeping the most common DNA and genes. These V and J calls are TCRdb output, not the study's own analysis. Across this sample there are around 10,000 distinct CDR3 sequences, with approximately 15% seen only once. Roughly 13% of the sample is held by the ten biggest clonotypes.

This clonotype was counted at least ten times. What antigen it recognizes has not been identified. Within one base of it there is no much larger clone, and no base qualities were kept. In light of the paper, this sample's time point label describes: sample taken at primary tumor resection. Samples were obtained from 65 to 90 patients with early-stage, untreated non-small cell lung cancer from the lung TRACERx cohort. Without any cell sorting, TCR sequencing was performed on whole RNA extracted either from tumor and nontumor lung tissue or from cryopreserved PBMC samples. A patient was chosen for TCR sequencing only when enough RNA was available from at least two tumor regions. Tumor and adjacent nontumor lung specimens were reviewed by a lung pathologist before selection.

The sequencing used lung tumor tissue, collected at surgery. This clonotype was sampled from a male donor with early-stage non-small cell lung cancer. Recombination linked TRBV20-1 to TRBJ2-1; possibly the D gene is TRBD2, per 7 matching bases. The CDR3: CSASSMGGGDSYNEQFF. The DNA sequence reads TGCAGTGCTAGTTCAATGGGAGGGGGAGACTCCTACAATGAGCAGTTCTTC.